This TCR beta chain stems from a study of molecular identifiers for immune sequencing clone quantification (dated by TCRdb to about 2018). In the study overall: For a replicate experiment, RNA from approximately 20,000 or 100,000 naive CD8 T cells was divided into five aliquots, and four of the five aliquots were sequenced. This methods study benchmarked molecular-identifier clustering-based TCR repertoire sequencing (MIDCIRS) and TCR RNA copy counting, using CD8 T cells to do so. The research as a whole found: The sizes of highly expanded clones could end up underestimated when identical TCR molecules share a barcode. Spiked-in Jurkat TCR RNA equivalent to a single cell was reported to be detectable even among 750,000 to 1,000,000 naive CD8 T cells. Spiked-in Jurkat TCR RNA (around eleven copies' worth), which is not part of the donor repertoire, was contained in the naive libraries. Modeling gave around 2.7 recovered TCR RNA copies per cell versus 7.5 to 10 by digital PCR, implying about 30% capture efficiency. Clones above 20 RNA copies held over 97% of molecules in CMV-specific effector cells but under 1% in naive cells. When barcode sub-clustering was not used, chimeric consensus sequences inflated TCR diversity, with chimeras reaching as high as 47%.

CDR1 and CDR2 are read off the germline V gene (reference sequence) as DFQATT and SNEGSKA. The CDR3 runs 15 residues from the cysteine to the phenylalanine. Only the CDR3 part of the read is kept: 45 bases, read in frame from the first base. V and J are truncated by 0 bases and 3 bases respectively, leaving an intervening sequence of 11 bases. Libraries of naive CD8 T cells were built from around 18,000 to 910,000 sorted cells, with 10%, 30% or 50% of the purified RNA used. Naive CD8 T cells, defined as CD8+CD4-CCR7+CD45RA+, were FACS-sorted into RLT Plus buffer on a BD FACSAria II. To test detection sensitivity, Jurkat RNA equivalent to ten TCR copies was spiked into samples of about 18,000-1,000,000 naive CD8 T cells. Enrichment of CD8 T cells was performed with RosetteSep CD8+ T Cell Enrichment Cocktail and Ficoll-Paque, after which ACK red cell lysis was carried out. Libraries were prepared through PCR. Sequencer: NextSeq 500. Bulk TCR libraries were generated as previously described, with the TCR primers listed in Table S5 used. Total RNA was purified with the Qiagen AllPrep DNA/RNA kit. Before analysis, reads from multiple sequencing runs of one library were combined. Processing in the source paper ran as follows. Only reads with exact TCR constant sequence were kept, trimmed to 150 nt, and grouped by their 12-nt molecular barcodes. Reads in each barcode group were sub-clustered using a 15% Levenshtein threshold, and a quality-weighted consensus sequence was built for each RNA molecule. Non-functional sequences were removed, as were lower-count sequences one edit away from another. Barcode sub-clusters with fewer than 20% of the maximum read count were removed, based on fitting two negative binomial distributions. TCRdb took the public reads, trimmed them with fastp at Q25, ran MiXCR for clone calling and kept in-frame beta chains. Rows merge per CDR3 protein into single entries with the most common DNA and genes. The V and J calls shown here were made by TCRdb, not taken from the authors' results. Present in this sample are around 460,000 distinct CDR3 sequences, around 23% of which were seen just once. The biggest ten clones account for over 0.6% of the sample.

Ten or more counts support this clonotype. No cognate antigen has been identified for it. There are no base qualities to consult, and no much larger clone falls within one base. This receptor chain uses TRBV20-1 and TRBJ1-4, with TRBD1 perhaps the D gene, on 6 matching bases. This receptor was identified in a human donor in good health. Some libraries in this study had Jurkat cell RNA spiked in. Sequences were obtained from naive CD8+ T cells from blood, with Jurkat cell RNA spiked in. Reading the label with the study, this specimen's cell subset or site is: FACS-sorted CD8+CD4-CCR7+CD45RA+ naive T cells. The nucleotides read TGCAGTGCTAGAGATTGGACAGTTTCTAATGAAAAACTGTTTTTT. The encoded protein is CSARDWTVSNEKLFF.